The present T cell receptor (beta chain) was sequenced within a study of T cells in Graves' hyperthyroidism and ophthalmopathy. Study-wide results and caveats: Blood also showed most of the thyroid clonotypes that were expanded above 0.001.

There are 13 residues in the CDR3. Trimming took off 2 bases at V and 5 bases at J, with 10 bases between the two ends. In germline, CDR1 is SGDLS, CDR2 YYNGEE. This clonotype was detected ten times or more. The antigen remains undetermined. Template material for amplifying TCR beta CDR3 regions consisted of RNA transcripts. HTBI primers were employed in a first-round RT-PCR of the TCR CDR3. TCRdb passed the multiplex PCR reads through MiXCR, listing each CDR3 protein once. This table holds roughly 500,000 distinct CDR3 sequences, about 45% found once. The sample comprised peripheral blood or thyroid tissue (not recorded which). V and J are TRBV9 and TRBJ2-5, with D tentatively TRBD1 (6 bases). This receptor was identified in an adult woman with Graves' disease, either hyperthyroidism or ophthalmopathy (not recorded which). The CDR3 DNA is TGTGCCAGCAGCGTGGGGGCCTGGGAGACCCAGTACTTC. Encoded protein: CASSVGAWETQYF.